This TCR beta chain was captured by sequencing in a study of blood T cells in healthy people across ages. Alongside a J-beta primer mix, a sample-barcoded 5' primer served in a second PCR lasting 7 to 11 cycles. From each sample, at least 2.5 million paired-end reads containing CDR3 were obtained. A single record per CDR3 protein comes from TCRdb applying MiXCR to the 5' RACE reads. The sample carries 1.5 million to 2 million distinct CDR3 sequences, roughly 27% recorded once. This clonotype showed up many times. Its target is not known. Study-level points and caveats: Per million T cells, TCR beta diversity dropped about linearly as age rose.

V lost 0 bases and J lost 0, with 10 bases in between. This CDR3 contains 15 residues. Germline CDR1 reads SGHRS; CDR2 reads YFSETQ. This chain links TRBV5-1 with TRBJ2-7; D gene unclear. The sample was blood. The source is a woman aged 25 to 39 in good health. CDR3: CASSLDVSHSYEQYF. The CDR3 coding sequence is TGCGCCAGCAGCTTGGATGTCAGTCACTCCTACGAGCAGTACTTC.